This is a list of T cell receptor beta chains from one sample in a study of blood T cells in healthy people across ages. MiXCR, run by TCRdb on the 5' RACE reads, gives a single entry per CDR3 protein. The sample lists over 450,000 distinct CDR3 sequences; approximately 25% were seen once. Separately, the same data were catalogued under a study of T cells of mothers and their children.

The material sequenced was blood. All receptors derive from a boy aged 10-17 years in good health. Each CDR3 is given with its conserved first and last residue. D genes are given only for firm matches. Part of the rows lack a size; the others show once, few, many or a class for expanded clones.

clone_size j_call v_call d_call cdr3_aa cdr3_nt
few TRBJ1-2 TRBV6-1 TRBD1 CASRKPWDSTYGYTF TGTGCCAGTAGAAAGCCGTGGGACAGCACCTATGGCTACACCTTC
. TRBJ1-3 TRBV4-3 . CASSQGGPGNTIYF TGCGCCAGCAGCCAAGGGGGGCCTGGAAACACCATATATTTT
. TRBJ2-5 TRBV20-1 TRBD1 CSAAGGETQYF TGCAGTGCAGCAGGGGGAGAGACCCAGTACTTC
few TRBJ2-3 TRBV20-1 TRBD2 CSAPLAGRTDTQYF TGCAGTGCCCCTTTAGCGGGGCGCACAGATACGCAGTATTTT
. TRBJ2-5 TRBV7-8 TRBD2 CASSLVGLAWETQYF TGTGCCAGCAGCTTAGTCGGACTAGCCTGGGAGACCCAGTACTTC
many TRBJ2-2 TRBV4-3 . CASSPRDPSGELFF TGCGCCAGCAGCCCTCGGGACCCCAGCGGGGAGCTGTTTTTT
. TRBJ1-5 TRBV6-2/TRBV6-3 . CASSYFGYSNQPQHF TGTGCCAGCAGTTACTTCGGATATAGCAATCAGCCCCAGCATTTT
. TRBJ2-1 TRBV7-9 TRBD2 CASSPRRLAGFYNEQFF TGTGCCAGCAGCCCCCGGCGGCTAGCGGGGTTCTACAATGAGCAGTTCTTC
. TRBJ1-1 TRBV29-1 . CSVEANGQEAFF TGCAGCGTTGAAGCCAACGGACAGGAAGCTTTCTTT
many TRBJ2-5 TRBV7-2 . CASSLIGTNQETQYF TGTGCCAGCAGCTTAATCGGGACAAATCAAGAGACCCAGTACTTC
few TRBJ2-2 TRBV12-3/TRBV12-4 . CASRNTGELFF TGTGCCAGCAGGAACACCGGGGAGCTGTTTTTT
few TRBJ2-1 TRBV6-2/TRBV6-3 TRBD1 CASSPGTVTGNEQFF TGTGCCAGCAGCCCCGGGACAGTTACGGGAAATGAGCAGTTCTTC
few TRBJ1-3 TRBV4-3 . CASSQGVSPGNTIYF TGCGCCAGCAGCCAAGGAGTTTCGCCTGGAAACACCATATATTTT
few TRBJ2-1 TRBV7-2 . CASSPQAGYNEQFF TGTGCCAGCAGCCCTCAGGCGGGATACAATGAGCAGTTCTTC
few TRBJ2-4 TRBV2 . CASSEALINIQYF TGTGCCAGCAGTGAAGCGCTTATAAACATTCAGTACTTC
few TRBJ2-7 TRBV7-6 . CASSPFPGRTFPYEQYF TGTGCCAGCAGCCCTTTCCCCGGGCGAACCTTCCCCTACGAGCAGTACTTC
. TRBJ2-2 TRBV28 . CASSLSRHGELFF TGTGCCAGCAGTTTATCCCGCCACGGGGAGCTGTTTTTT
. TRBJ1-4 TRBV7-9 . CASSPPGNNEKLFF TGTGCCAGCAGCCCCCCGGGTAATAATGAAAAACTGTTTTTT
few TRBJ2-5 TRBV25-1 . CASSEKEGQFQETQYF TGTGCCAGCAGTGAAAAGGAGGGGCAGTTCCAAGAGACCCAGTACTTC
. TRBJ2-5 TRBV19 . CASSIPREETQYF TGTGCCAGTAGTATCCCCAGGGAAGAGACCCAGTACTTC
. TRBJ2-1 TRBV7-9 . CASSLVSGGLNNEQFF TGTGCCAGCAGCTTAGTAAGTGGTGGACTTAACAATGAGCAGTTCTTC
. TRBJ2-1 TRBV11-2 . CASSLAGSGQFF TGTGCCAGCAGCTTAGCCGGGAGCGGGCAGTTCTTC
many TRBJ2-5 TRBV28 TRBD2 CASSLGTSVVQETQYF TGTGCCAGCAGTTTAGGGACTAGCGTCGTCCAAGAGACCCAGTACTTC
. TRBJ2-7 TRBV28 . CASSLGRASSYEQYF TGTGCCAGCAGTTTAGGCAGGGCCTCGAGCTACGAGCAGTACTTC
once TRBJ2-7 TRBV9 . CASSADNSVPYEQYF TGTGCCAGCAGCGCAGACAACAGTGTTCCCTACGAGCAGTACTTC
few TRBJ1-1 TRBV6-2/TRBV6-3 . CASSPVGGITEAFF TGTGCCAGCAGCCCCGTTGGGGGGATCACTGAAGCTTTCTTT
. TRBJ2-7 TRBV7-9 . CASSPFTGEQYF TGTGCCAGCAGTCCCTTTACAGGAGAGCAGTACTTC
few TRBJ2-7 TRBV20-1 TRBD2 CSARDVPLRGNYEQYF TGCAGTGCTAGAGATGTCCCCTTGCGGGGGAACTACGAGCAGTACTTC
many TRBJ2-1 TRBV2 . CASSDYNEQFF TGTGCCAGCAGTGACTACAATGAGCAGTTCTTC
few TRBJ2-1 TRBV5-6 TRBD2 CASSSLSASGFYNEQFF TGTGCCAGCAGCTCCCTGTCGGCTAGCGGATTTTACAATGAGCAGTTCTTC
. TRBJ2-5 TRBV6-2/TRBV6-3 TRBD2 CASSSPGLAAQETQYF TGTGCCAGCAGTTCCCCGGGACTAGCGGCCCAAGAGACCCAGTACTTC
. TRBJ2-5 TRBV3-1 . CASTLNAGQETQYF TGTGCCAGCACATTGAATGCGGGCCAAGAGACCCAGTACTTC
once TRBJ2-5 TRBV7-2 . CASSPGVGLIGGETQYF TGTGCCAGCAGCCCAGGTGTAGGCCTAATTGGAGGAGAGACCCAGTACTTC
few TRBJ2-3 TRBV12-3/TRBV12-4 TRBD2 CASSFSGRAGDTQYF TGTGCCAGCAGTTTTAGCGGGAGGGCCGGAGATACGCAGTATTTT
. TRBJ2-1 TRBV28 . CASSIVSRTYNEQFF TGTGCCAGCAGCATAGTGTCCAGGACTTACAATGAGCAGTTCTTC
. TRBJ2-7 TRBV4-3 . CASSPVLTYEQYF TGCGCCAGCAGCCCGGTTTTGACCTACGAGCAGTACTTC
. TRBJ2-7 TRBV6-5 TRBD1 CASSYGLQGYEQYF TGTGCCAGCAGTTACGGGTTACAGGGGTACGAGCAGTACTTC
few TRBJ2-5 TRBV12-3/TRBV12-4 . CASSLVDLETQYF TGTGCCAGCAGTTTAGTGGATCTTGAGACCCAGTACTTC
many TRBJ2-5 TRBV4-2 TRBD2 CASSQELSGSGGTQYF TGTGCCAGCAGCCAAGAACTTAGCGGGAGTGGGGGGACCCAGTACTTC
. TRBJ2-7 TRBV20-1 TRBD1 CSARARDSYEQYF TGCAGTGCTAGAGCCCGGGACAGCTACGAGCAGTACTTC
. TRBJ2-3 TRBV20-1 TRBD2 CSAREGVAGSTDTQYF TGCAGTGCTAGAGAGGGGGTAGCGGGGAGCACAGATACGCAGTATTTT
. TRBJ2-1 TRBV4-3 . CASSQDFGQKYNEQFF TGCGCCAGCAGCCAAGATTTCGGACAAAAGTACAATGAGCAGTTCTTC
. TRBJ2-7 TRBV28 . CASSFGRGGYEQYF TGTGCCAGCAGTTTCGGCAGGGGCGGCTACGAGCAGTACTTC
. TRBJ1-5 TRBV4-3 TRBD1 CASSQDGRGPFPQHF TGCGCCAGCAGCCAAGATGGGAGGGGGCCTTTTCCCCAGCATTTT
few TRBJ2-1 TRBV7-9 TRBD2 CASSSNVRDYLPLEFF TGTGCCAGCAGCTCAAATGTCCGGGACTACCTTCCTTTGGAGTTCTTC
. TRBJ2-5 TRBV9 . CASSVEVVGITGETQYF TGTGCCAGCAGCGTAGAAGTGGTTGGGATCACTGGGGAGACCCAGTACTTC
. TRBJ2-7 TRBV4-1 . CASSPSLEGYEQYF TGCGCCAGCAGCCCCAGTCTTGAGGGCTACGAGCAGTACTTC
. TRBJ1-1 TRBV4-3 . CASSQVGGRNTEAFF TGCGCCAGCAGCCAGGTAGGGGGGAGAAACACTGAAGCTTTCTTT